This T cell receptor (beta chain) was captured by sequencing in a study of cytomegalovirus exposure and HLA in healthy donors. The wider study: Across a few hundred genotyped donors, about 81% landed in the Caucasian-associated ancestry cluster.

In its sample, this clone was seen a few times. Antigen: not known. This PCR relied on a set of 60 Vbeta primers and 13 Jbeta primers. TCRdb's copy holds only in-frame clones and misses some; the assay was immunoSEQ multiplex PCR. Among some 110,000 clones listed, around 15% were seen once. Overall study results and limits: A missense variant in DCLRE1C was later tied to TCR beta V- and J-gene trimming. Analysis performed later found more than 15,000 TCR beta sequences associated with HLA alleles at 0.05 false discovery rate. An Asian-associated ancestry cluster reportedly showed fewer N-insertions than the approximately 690-donor mean in a later analysis.

The CDR3 contains 14 residues. V gave up 6 bases and J gave up 4 bases, with 16 bases separating them. Germline lookup yields CDR1 LNHDA and CDR2 SQIVND (reference sequence). This clonotype originated in a female donor in good health and CMV-seronegative. Sequenced material: PBMCs. The chain has TRBV19 and TRBJ2-7, with a tentative D call TRBD2 (7 bases). CDR3 sequence: CASSAAGAYYEQYF. The CDR3 DNA sequence: TGTGCCAGTAGCGCCGCGGGGGCGTATTACGAGCAGTACTTC.